This TCR beta chain was profiled in a study of OX40 agonist ivuxolimab in advanced cancers. In the case of this clone: Its target is not known.

Individuals having autoimmune disease history or systemic immunosuppression were not enrolled. There are 15 residues in the CDR3. CDR1 is MDHEN, CDR2 SYDVKM, per germline. V was clipped by 1 base and J by 2 bases; unmatched bases: 4. Study results and limitations: Clonal expansion from baseline to week 6 occurred in both CD4+ and CD8+ T cells.

Data came from immunoSEQ multiplex PCR; TCRdb stores just in-frame clones and leaves some out. Of over 75,000 clones detected, about 89% appear once; the ten largest clones hold around 8.7%. The sequence was obtained from an adult with an advanced solid tumor such as melanoma, head and neck, liver or kidney cancer. Sequencing was performed on CD4+ or CD8+ T cells sorted from blood, taken in a trial of the OX40 agonist ivuxolimab. The V and J genes are TRBV28 and TRBJ2-7; 8 nucleotides line up with TRBD2. DNA for the CDR3: TGTGCCAGCAGTTTATTTCCGGGAGGGACCTACGAGCAGTACTTC. This encodes CASSLFPGGTYEQYF.